The 16 T cell receptor beta chains presented below share a single source sample, sequenced in a study of CD8 T cells in Susac syndrome. Random hexamers served to reverse transcribe roughly 0.5 to 1 ug RNA. Each CDR3 protein gets one entry after TCRdb re-called the immunoSEQ multiplex PCR reads with MiXCR. The sample lists about 160,000 distinct CDR3 sequences; just under 95% were seen once. The sample was CD4+ T cells from PBMCs. All receptors come from a human donor in good health.

This clonotype has a single count. The chain uses TRBV3-1 and TRBJ2-5; D is unresolved. The V gene lost 4 bases and the J gene lost 1 base, with 7 bases spanning the gap. Germline CDR1 reads LGHDT; CDR2 reads YNNKEL (reference sequence). The CDR3 sequence is 13 residues long. The CDR3 reads CASSRKLQETQYF. CDR3 DNA sequence: TGTGCCAGCAGCCGAAAGCTCCAAGAGACCCAGTACTTC.

The rearrangement links TRBV27 to TRBJ1-1, with D perhaps TRBD1 (5 bases). The CDR3 has 14 amino acids. V lost 5 bases to trimming and J lost 7 bases, with 17 bases between them. Per germline, CDR1 MNHEY and CDR2 SMNVEV (reference sequence). This chain's CDR3 is CASSHLWGEDEAFF. CDR3 nucleotide sequence: TGTGCCAGCAGTCACCTTTGGGGGGAGGATGAAGCTTTCTTT.

This chain links TRBV9 with TRBJ1-1, with D possibly matching TRBD1 (5 bases). This CDR3 has 15 residues. With 4 bases removed from V and 1 base from J, the gap between germline ends came to 14 bases. Germline CDR1 and CDR2: SGDLS and YYNGEE. CDR3 amino acids: CASSISTVRNTEAFF. The CDR3 region has the DNA TGTGCCAGCAGCATATCGACAGTTCGGAACACTGAAGCTTTCTTT.

The chain has TRBV29-1 and TRBJ1-3; 7 bases match TRBD1. CDR1 is SQVTM and CDR2 is ANQGSEA in the germline V gene. The CDR3 contains 17 residues. J was trimmed by 4 bases and V by 3 bases; bases with no gene match: 15. The CDR3 protein is CSVERRQGGHSGNTIYF. CDR3 nucleotide sequence: TGCAGCGTTGAGAGGAGACAGGGAGGGCACTCCGGAAACACCATATATTTT. Full variable domain (missing parts from reference TRBV29-1 and TRBJ1-3): SAVISQKPSRDICQRGTSLTIQCQVDSQVTMMFWYRQQPGQSLTLIATANQGSEATYESGFVIDKFPISRPNLTFSTLTVSNMSPEDSSIYLCSVERRQGGHSGNTIYFGEGSWLTVV.

J is TRBJ2-5 and V is TRBV20-1; maybe TRBD1 (6 bases). V was pared by 3 bases and J by 2 bases, with 10 bases between. Germline V lookup: CDR1 DFQATT, CDR2 SNEGSKA (reference sequence). This CDR3 is built from 13 residues. CDR3 in amino acids: CSASDRRQETQYF. CDR3 nucleotide sequence: TGCAGTGCTAGTGACAGGAGACAAGAGACCCAGTACTTC.

V gene TRBV6-2 or TRBV6-3 combines with J gene TRBJ2-1, with D perhaps matching TRBD1 or TRBD2 (6 bases each). Germline CDR1 reads MNHEY; CDR2 reads SVGEGT. The CDR3 contains 14 residues. Trimming pared 7 bases from V and 6 bases from J, leaving 16 bases between. CDR3 amino acids: CASMLRGPPNEQFF. The DNA of the CDR3 is TGTGCCAGCATGCTTCGGGGGCCCCCCAATGAGCAGTTCTTC.

The J gene is TRBJ2-3, the V gene TRBV5-1; 9 nucleotides align to TRBD1. V lost 3 bases, J lost 6 bases, and 5 bases stayed unmatched. The CDR3 is 14 residues long. Germline V gene lookup returns CDR1 SGHRS and CDR2 YFSETQ. The CDR3 DNA is TGCGCCAGCAGCTCCCAGACAGGGGGGGATACGCAGTATTTT. Translated: CASSSQTGGDTQYF.

The gene calls are TRBV25-1 and TRBJ1-3; 7 nucleotides align to TRBD1. The V and J ends lost 3 bases and 0 bases, in that order; junction bases with no gene match: 2. Per the germline V gene, CDR1 is MGHDK and CDR2 is SYGVNS. The length of the CDR3 is 15 residues. DNA of the CDR3: TGTGCCAGCAGTGAGAGACAGGGCTCTGGAAACACCATATATTTT. Translated, it gives CASSERQGSGNTIYF.

V gene TRBV7-2 combines with J gene TRBJ2-3; D uncertain. The CDR3 has 12 residues. Trimming pared 11 bases from V and 6 bases from J, leaving 15 bases between. The V gene's germline CDR1 is SGHTA and CDR2 FQGNSA. CDR3 in amino acids: CALPSGQDTQYF. Here the CDR3 DNA reads TGTGCCCTTCCTTCGGGTCAGGATACGCAGTATTTT.

The rearrangement uses TRBV2 and TRBJ1-5, with TRBD1 matching 8 bases. This CDR3 is 16 amino acids long. Germline V lookup: CDR1 SNHLY, CDR2 FYNNEI. The junction had 13 bases not matched to a gene; V was cut back by 6 bases and J by 6 bases. CDR3 amino acids: CASSLRTGQRGQPQHF. The CDR3 nucleotides read TGTGCCAGCAGCCTTAGGACAGGGCAAAGAGGTCAGCCCCAGCATTTT. The full variable domain, in which reference TRBV2 and TRBJ1-5 provide the parts outside the CDR3, is EPEVTQTPSHQVTQMGQEVILRCVPISNHLYFYWYRQILGQKVEFLVSFYNNEISEKSEIFDDQFSVERPDGSNFTLKIRSTKLEDSAMYFCASSLRTGQRGQPQHFGDGTRLSIL.

The genes are TRBV6-6 and TRBJ1-6; 7 bases line up with TRBD1. There are 13 residues in the CDR3. The V gene end was trimmed by 7 bases and the J gene end by 7 bases; junction bases not matched to a gene: 4. The V gene's germline CDR1 is MNHNY and CDR2 SVGAGI (reference sequence). This CDR3 reads CASTGQSNSPLHF. CDR3 coding DNA: TGTGCCAGCACGGGACAGTCAAATTCACCCCTCCACTTT.

This rearrangement joins TRBV2 to TRBJ2-3; D not resolved. Germline V CDR1 and CDR2: SNHLY, FYNNEI. The CDR3 sequence is 12 residues long. V was shortened by 4 bases and J by 6 bases, with 8 bases between the two germline ends. Written as DNA, the CDR3 is TGTGCCAGCAGTGCCGTGTTGGATACGCAGTATTTT. This sequence encodes CASSAVLDTQYF.

The V and J genes are TRBV10-3 and TRBJ2-5; 8 nucleotides align to TRBD2. The germline gives CDR1 ENHRY, CDR2 SYGVKD. The CDR3 extends over 13 amino acids. Trimming at V came to 6 bases and at J to 2 bases, leaving 2 bases not matched to a gene. The CDR3 sequence: CAIRGLGQETQYF. The DNA of the CDR3 is TGTGCCATCAGGGGACTAGGGCAAGAGACCCAGTACTTC.

The rearrangement links TRBV7-9 to TRBJ1-1, with D hard to call. With 1 base removed from V and 4 bases from J, the gap between germline ends came to 7 bases. In germline, CDR1 is SEHNR, CDR2 FQNEAQ (reference sequence). This CDR3 has 13 amino acids. The CDR3 sequence is CASSLEQATEAFF. The CDR3 DNA reads TGTGCCAGCAGCTTAGAACAAGCCACTGAAGCTTTCTTT.

This chain connects TRBV7-9 to TRBJ2-7; 8 bases are shared with TRBD1. V shed 5 bases and J 7 bases; nucleotides not matched to a gene: 13. This CDR3 is built from 15 residues. Germline CDR1 and CDR2: SEHNR and FQNEAQ (reference sequence). The CDR3 bases are TGTGCCAGCAGCCCATTAGGACAGGGTTCGGCGGAGCAGTACTTC. This encodes CASSPLGQGSAEQYF.

The chain joins TRBV9 to TRBJ2-3; D perhaps matches TRBD1 (6 bases). V gave up 4 bases and J gave up 3 bases, with 18 bases separating them. CDR1 and CDR2 from the germline V gene are SGDLS and YYNGEE. CDR3 size: 16 residues. CDR3 loop: CASSPSSAGATDTQYF. The CDR3 nucleotides are TGTGCCAGCAGCCCGAGTTCAGCAGGGGCTACAGATACGCAGTATTTT.